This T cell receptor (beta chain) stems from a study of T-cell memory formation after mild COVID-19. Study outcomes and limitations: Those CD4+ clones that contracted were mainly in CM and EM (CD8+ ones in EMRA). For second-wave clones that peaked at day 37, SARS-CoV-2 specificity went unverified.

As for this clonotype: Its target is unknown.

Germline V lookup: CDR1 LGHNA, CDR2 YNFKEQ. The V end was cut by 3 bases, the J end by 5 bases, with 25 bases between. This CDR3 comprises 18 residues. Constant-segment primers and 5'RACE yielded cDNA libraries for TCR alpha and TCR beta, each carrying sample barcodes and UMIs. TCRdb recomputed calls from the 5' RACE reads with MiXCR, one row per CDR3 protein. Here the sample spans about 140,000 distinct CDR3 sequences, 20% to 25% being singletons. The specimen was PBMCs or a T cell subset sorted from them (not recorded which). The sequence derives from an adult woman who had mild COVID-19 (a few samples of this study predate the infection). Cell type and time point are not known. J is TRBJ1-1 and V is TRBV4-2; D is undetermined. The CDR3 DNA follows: TGTGCCAGCAGCCAGGATTCTTTAGGGTCCTTGGTGTGGACTGAAGCTTTCTTT. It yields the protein CASSQDSLGSLVWTEAFF.